This entry lists 21 T cell receptor beta chains sequenced from one sample in a study of blood T cell repertoires in COVID-19. Repertoires were generated with immunoSEQ multiplex PCR, while TCRdb's copy carries only in-frame clones and drops some. There are approximately 270,000 clones in the sample; 70% to 90% occur only once, and approximately 4.2% lies in the top ten. What was sequenced was PBMCs or T cells enriched from blood (not recorded which). Source of these receptors: a woman in her twenties or thirties who had recovered from COVID-19.

The chain links TRBV28 to TRBJ2-1; TRBD2 aligns across 8 bases. CDR1 is MDHEN and CDR2 is SYDVKM in the germline V gene. The CDR3 is 15 amino acids. The J segment lost 8 bases and the V segment lost 6 bases, leaving 12 bases of the junction unmatched. The CDR3 sequence: CASRIAGKGVDEQFF. In DNA, the CDR3 is TGTGCCAGCAGAATAGCGGGGAAAGGAGTCGATGAGCAGTTCTTC.

The V gene is TRBV19, the J gene TRBJ2-7; D might be TRBD1 (6 bases). Trimming stripped 8 bases from V and 2 bases from J, with 16 bases between. The CDR3 is 14 amino acids. Germline lookup yields CDR1 LNHDA and CDR2 SQIVND (reference sequence). As DNA, the CDR3 is TGTGCCAGTTCAGCAGGGGTCGGAACCTACGAGCAGTACTTC. Amino acids: CASSAGVGTYEQYF.

This chain joins TRBV6-5 and TRBJ1-5; no definite D call. The V and J ends lost 0 bases and 7 bases respectively, with 7 bases between them. CDR1 is MNHEY and CDR2 is SVGAGI in the germline V gene. The CDR3 is 13 amino acids. CDR3 region: CASSYSMLQPQHF. CDR3 DNA: TGTGCCAGCAGTTACTCGATGCTACAGCCCCAGCATTTT.

The genes are TRBV28 and TRBJ2-7; a weak D match, TRBD1 (6 bases). Per germline, CDR1 MDHEN and CDR2 SYDVKM. The germline V and J ends were trimmed by 6 bases and 3 bases, with 15 bases remaining between them. The CDR3 sequence is 14 residues long. The CDR3 is CASRFDRPLYEQYF. In nucleotides, the CDR3 is TGTGCCAGCAGATTCGACAGGCCTCTCTACGAGCAGTACTTC.

V usage is TRBV2 and J usage is TRBJ1-1; 7 bases agree with TRBD1. The V gene end was trimmed by 6 bases and the J gene end by 1 base; junction bases not matched to a gene: 8. CDR1 and CDR2 (germline): SNHLY, FYNNEI. This CDR3 has 15 amino acids. Here the CDR3 reads CASRARGQRNTEAFF. In DNA, the CDR3 is TGTGCCAGCAGGGCGCGGGGACAGCGGAACACTGAAGCTTTCTTT.

The chain employs TRBV7-9 and TRBJ2-4, with 7 positions matching TRBD2. V lost 5 bases and J lost 5; bases outside the gene matches: 15. The CDR3 has 17 amino acids. CDR1 and CDR2 (germline): SEHNR, FQNEAQ (reference sequence). CDR3 sequence (DNA): TGTGCCAGCAGCACCTTGCCGGGGGGTTTGGTCGAAAACATTCAGTACTTC. Translation: CASSTLPGGLVENIQYF.

V and J are TRBV6-5 and TRBJ1-3, with TRBD1 as a possible D gene (5 bases). CDR3 length: 11 amino acids. Germline CDR1 and CDR2: MNHEY and SVGAGI. CDR3 DNA sequence: TGTGCTTCGGGGGTTGGAAACACCATATATTTT. This gives the protein CASGVGNTIYF.

This clone was recorded at least ten times. CDR3 amino acids: CASSRQGASETQYF. The CDR3 DNA reads as TGTGCCAGCAGTCGACAGGGGGCCTCGGAGACCCAGTACTTC. This chain connects TRBV6-2 or TRBV6-3 to TRBJ2-5; 10 bases align to TRBD1. From germline, CDR1 is MNHEY and CDR2 SVGEGT. The V and J ends lost 5 bases and 5 bases, in that order; junction bases with no gene match: 5. The CDR3 contains 14 residues.

This clone was counted a single time. The genes are TRBV10-1 and TRBJ1-1; D is ambiguous. V gave up 0 bases and J gave up 7 bases, with 12 bases separating them. Per germline, CDR1 WNHNN and CDR2 SYGVQD (reference sequence). This CDR3 is 14 amino acids long. Here the CDR3 DNA reads TGCGCCAGCAGTGAGTCCTTGGCCTCTCATGAAGCTTTCTTT. It codes for CASSESLASHEAFF.

The chain combines TRBV7-8 with TRBJ2-7; TRBD1 agrees at 9 bases. Germline V lookup: CDR1 SGHVS, CDR2 FQNEAQ. This CDR3 has 18 amino acids. With V trimmed by 2 bases and J by 3 bases, 14 bases remained unmatched. The CDR3 region has the DNA TGTGCCAGCAGCTTAATCCAGACACACGACAGGGGGTTCTACGAGCAGTACTTC. Its protein product is CASSLIQTHDRGFYEQYF.

This clone appeared once. The chain has TRBV4-2 and TRBJ1-4; tentative D call: TRBD1 (6 bases). CDR3 length: 16 amino acids. Germline V lookup: CDR1 LGHNA, CDR2 YNFKEQ. Trimming removed 0 bases from V and 8 bases from J, with 16 bases in between. The CDR3 DNA is TGTGCCAGCAGCCAAGATGACGGGGGAGGGGGGGAAAAACTGTTTTTT. Its protein product is CASSQDDGGGGEKLFF.

This clone was detected once. CDR3 region: CASSLGRGQTYEQYF. CDR3 nucleotides: TGTGCCAGCAGCTTAGGAAGGGGACAAACCTACGAGCAGTACTTC. This rearrangement joins TRBV7-2 to TRBJ2-7; a possible D gene is TRBD1 (6 bases). Germline CDR1 and CDR2: SGHTA and FQGNSA. This CDR3 has 15 residues. Trimming cost V 1 base and J 2 bases, with 12 bases left between them.

This clone is a singleton in its sample. The J gene is TRBJ2-7, the V gene TRBV9; no clear D. CDR1 is SGDLS and CDR2 is YYNGEE in the germline V gene. The CDR3 runs to 15 residues. Trimming removed 0 bases from V and 0 bases from J, with 10 bases in between. CDR3 in amino acids: CASSVALGTSYEQYF. CDR3 in DNA: TGTGCCAGCAGCGTAGCCCTAGGAACCTCCTACGAGCAGTACTTC.

The gene calls are TRBV5-1 and TRBJ2-2; TRBD2 agrees at 8 bases. V gave up 4 bases and J gave up 2 bases; unmatched junction bases: 4. Germline V lookup: CDR1 SGHRS, CDR2 YFSETQ. The CDR3 covers 15 residues. Here the CDR3 reads CASSQLAVNTGELFF. CDR3 bases: TGCGCCAGCAGCCAACTAGCGGTTAACACCGGGGAGCTGTTTTTT.

The chain couples TRBV6-5 to TRBJ2-1; D is perhaps TRBD2 (6 bases). This CDR3 is 15 amino acids long. Germline CDR1 MNHEY, CDR2 SVGAGI. Trimming cost V 0 bases and J 3 bases, with 9 bases left between them. The CDR3 reads CASSYSGGDYNEQFF. As DNA, the CDR3 is TGTGCCAGCAGTTACTCCGGGGGAGACTACAATGAGCAGTTCTTC.

The chain has TRBV28 and TRBJ1-6; D is ambiguous. The CDR3 covers 16 residues. CDR1 and CDR2 from the germline V gene are MDHEN and SYDVKM. Trimming pared 5 bases from V and 9 bases from J, leaving 20 bases between. The CDR3 sequence: CASSPLMFGLGSPLHF. As DNA, the CDR3 is TGTGCCAGCAGTCCCCTTATGTTCGGGTTGGGTTCACCCCTCCACTTT.

The rearrangement joins TRBV6-6 to TRBJ2-3; TRBD2 agrees at 8 bases. After removal of 2 bases from V and 2 bases from J, the junction contained 6 bases not matched to a gene. Germline V lookup: CDR1 MNHNY, CDR2 SVGAGI (reference sequence). The CDR3 totals 16 residues. Here the CDR3 reads CASSYRAGGPTDTQYF. The CDR3 region has the DNA TGTGCCAGCAGTTACAGGGCGGGAGGACCCACAGATACGCAGTATTTT.

V gene TRBV20-1 combines with J gene TRBJ1-4, with D possibly being TRBD1 (6 bases). Germline assignment: CDR1 DFQATT and CDR2 SNEGSKA (reference sequence). V was shortened by 0 bases and J by 15 bases, with 11 bases between the two germline ends. This CDR3 has 11 residues. This CDR3 reads CSARDFPGVFF. The CDR3 bases are TGCAGTGCTAGAGATTTCCCAGGGGTGTTTTTT.

V gene TRBV19 combines with J gene TRBJ2-7, with 7 bases lining up with TRBD1. CDR3 length: 13 amino acids. Germline assignment: CDR1 LNHDA and CDR2 SQIVND (reference sequence). The junction had 4 bases not matched to a gene; V was cut back by 3 bases and J by 5 bases. The CDR3 coding sequence is TGTGCCAGTAGTATTTCAGGGACAGACGAGCAGTACTTC. This sequence encodes CASSISGTDEQYF.

This sequence joins TRBV4-2 and TRBJ1-6; 7 positions match TRBD1. V dropped 4 bases and J dropped 0; count of bases not matched to a gene: 9. CDR3 length equals 18 residues. Germline CDR1 is LGHNA and CDR2 is YNFKEQ. The CDR3 loop is CASSPDLGQSSYNSPLHF. The DNA for the CDR3 is TGTGCCAGCAGCCCTGACCTGGGACAGAGCTCCTATAATTCACCCCTCCACTTT.

The chain links TRBV13 to TRBJ1-6, with TRBD1 as a possible D gene (5 bases). The CDR3 length is 14 residues. Germline CDR1 reads PRHDT; CDR2 reads FYEKMQ (reference sequence). Trimming cost V 0 bases and J 5 bases, with 5 bases left between them. CDR3: CASSLGGDNSPLHF. Here the CDR3 DNA reads TGTGCCAGCAGCTTAGGAGGGGATAATTCACCCCTCCACTTT.